One and the same sample provided the 5 T cell receptor beta chains below, sequenced in a study of T cells in Graves' hyperthyroidism and ophthalmopathy. From RNA transcripts, TCR beta CDR3 regions were amplified. An initial round of RT-PCR targeting the TCR CDR3 relied on the HTBI primer set. TCRdb re-called the multiplex PCR reads through MiXCR, storing one row per CDR3 protein. The table records about 600,000 distinct CDR3 sequences, about 14% of them present only once. The sample consisted of blood. Receptors originate from a woman in her 50s with Graves' ophthalmopathy.

This clonotype appeared many times. The V and J genes are TRBV20-1 and TRBJ1-1; a possible D gene is TRBD1 (6 bases). Germline CDR1 DFQATT, CDR2 SNEGSKA (reference sequence). This CDR3 is built from 14 residues. The V end lost 3 bases, the J end lost 0 bases, and 11 bases lay between the germline ends. CDR3 DNA sequence: TGCAGTGCTAGGGTTGGACAGATGAACACTGAAGCTTTCTTT. It encodes CSARVGQMNTEAFF.

This clonotype was seen ten or more times. This sequence joins TRBV7-9 and TRBJ2-7; D is undetermined. The V gene's germline CDR1 is SEHNR and CDR2 FQNEAQ (reference sequence). This CDR3 spans 12 amino acids. The germline V and J ends were trimmed by 5 bases and 5 bases, with 10 bases remaining between them. The CDR3 DNA is TGTGCCAGCAGCGATACTCGAAACGAGCAGTACTTC. Protein: CASSDTRNEQYF.

This chain joins TRBV4-1 and TRBJ1-2; 8 nucleotides line up with TRBD1. The CDR3 is 13 amino acids. The V gene's germline CDR1 is MGHRA and CDR2 YSYEKL. With V trimmed by 3 bases and J by 9 bases, 6 bases remained unmatched. The CDR3 nucleotides read TGCGCCAGCAGCCAGGGGACAGGCCTGAGCTACACCTTC. Encoded protein: CASSQGTGLSYTF.

This clonotype was seen many times. The chain has TRBV14 and TRBJ2-1; 8 bases line up with TRBD1. With 5 bases clipped from V and 0 bases from J, the junction kept 3 bases outside the gene matches. Germline-derived CDR1 and CDR2 are SGHDN and FVKESK. The CDR3 runs 15 residues. In nucleotides, the CDR3 is TGTGCCAGCAGCGGACAGGGTATCTCCTACAATGAGCAGTTCTTC. This encodes CASSGQGISYNEQFF.

This clonotype has a count of ten or more. This chain links TRBV20-1 with TRBJ2-1, with D possibly matching TRBD1 (5 bases). The CDR3 is 16 residues long. V lost 4 bases to trimming and J lost 1 base, with 17 bases between them. CDR1 is DFQATT, CDR2 SNEGSKA, per germline (reference sequence). In DNA form, the CDR3 reads TGCAGTGCTACCTCCCACCAGGGTGGGTCCTACAATGAGCAGTTCTTC. Its translation: CSATSHQGGSYNEQFF.